This record covers a single TCR beta chain. This receptor's antigen is unknown. No per-base quality is available; no much larger clone lies one base away. The immunoSEQ Assay, a bias-controlled multiplex PCR, was used to amplify TCRbeta CDR3 regions from genomic DNA. The study's own analysis went as follows. Within the assay, amplification of reference gene primers was used to estimate how many nucleated cells each sample contained. Sequence reads were collapsed and filtered to measure the absolute abundance of every unique TCRbeta CDR3 rearrangement. For each sample, productive Simpson clonality was calculated as the square root of Simpson's diversity index across productive rearrangements. TCRdb provides this immuneACCESS table in a form limited to in-frame rearrangements. Some clones are lacking; in checked studies, under half of them reflect an unresolved V gene, and why the rest are absent is not known. V and J calls and clone size are those listed in that table; D and trimming were worked out from the DNA. In this sample the table shows more than 100,000 clones, 70% to 90% of which occur a single time. Around 3.1% of the sample is held by the ten biggest clonotypes.

These data come from a study of blood T cell repertoires in COVID-19 (dated by TCRdb to between 2020 and 2021). Notes on the research overall: Collaborator samples came from the United States, Italy and Spain and covered acute and convalescent phases of COVID-19. The prospective study material was composed of cDNA or gDNA derived from T cells, B-cell-depleted T cells, or PBMCs. Subjects who had been exposed to COVID-19, were actively infected with it, or had recovered from it provided the deeply sampled blood TCRbeta repertoires that made up the dataset. The repertoires were released in a freely available public database intended as a resource for research on the immune response to SARS-CoV-2. Samples were obtained from the ongoing ImmuneRACE study (first 160 participants) and from some 1,200 subjects provided by 6 global collaborators. Nearly every sample came with metadata listing a de-identified subject ID, COVID-19 status, age in years and sex. HLA class I and class II types, where available, came from metadata supplied by the sample provider rather than from assay-based typing.

CDR1 and CDR2, looked up from the germline V gene, are SGDLS and YYNGEE. From the cysteine up to the phenylalanine, the CDR3 has a length of 16 residues. Kept here is only the CDR3 DNA, which spans 48 bases and is read in frame from base 1. From V the trimming removes 4 bases and from J it removes 8 bases, while the gene matches leave 13 bases of the junction unaccounted for. Collaborating institutions collected whole blood in K2EDTA tubes following their own protocols. Collaborator samples were shipped for TCRbeta analysis as frozen whole blood, isolated PBMCs, or DNA extracted from either sample type. Study-wide conclusions, independent of this receptor: The amount of clinical and demographic metadata varied by source and participant and was provided uncurated.

The clonotype originates from a man aged 50-60 years in a cohort sampled during active COVID-19. Sequencing used peripheral blood. The V and J genes are TRBV9 and TRBJ2-3; TRBD2 lines up with 10 middle nucleotides. The sequenced DNA: TGTGCCAGCAGCTCTCCCATCACCAGACTAGCGGGTACGCAGTATTTT. Its protein is CASSSPITRLAGTQYF. Beyond the CDR3, the reference TRBV9 and TRBJ2-3 genes provide the residues; the full variable domain reads: DSGVTQTPKHLITATGQRVTLRCSPRSGDLSVYWYQQSLDQGLQFLIQYYNGEERAKGNILERFSAQQFPDLHSELNLSSLELGDSALYFCASSSPITRLAGTQYFGPGTRLTVL.